The present TCR beta chain was sequenced within a study of control samples from healthy donors and cancer patients. From germline, CDR1 is MDHEN and CDR2 SYDVKM. The length of the CDR3 is 18 residues. V was pared by 6 bases and J by 2 bases, with 24 bases between. Profiling relied on immunoSEQ multiplex PCR, and the TCRdb table lists in-frame clones only, not all of them. The sample holds 140,000 or so clones, more than 90% seen once. Source material: blood. The genes are TRBV28 and TRBJ2-3; the D gene is possibly TRBD1 (5 bases). The clonotype originates from a man aged 25-45 years in good health. The CDR3 spells CASSRRRGRAKTTDTQYF. The CDR3 region has the DNA TGTGCCAGCAGCCGACGAAGGGGCAGGGCTAAAACCACAGATACGCAGTATTTT.